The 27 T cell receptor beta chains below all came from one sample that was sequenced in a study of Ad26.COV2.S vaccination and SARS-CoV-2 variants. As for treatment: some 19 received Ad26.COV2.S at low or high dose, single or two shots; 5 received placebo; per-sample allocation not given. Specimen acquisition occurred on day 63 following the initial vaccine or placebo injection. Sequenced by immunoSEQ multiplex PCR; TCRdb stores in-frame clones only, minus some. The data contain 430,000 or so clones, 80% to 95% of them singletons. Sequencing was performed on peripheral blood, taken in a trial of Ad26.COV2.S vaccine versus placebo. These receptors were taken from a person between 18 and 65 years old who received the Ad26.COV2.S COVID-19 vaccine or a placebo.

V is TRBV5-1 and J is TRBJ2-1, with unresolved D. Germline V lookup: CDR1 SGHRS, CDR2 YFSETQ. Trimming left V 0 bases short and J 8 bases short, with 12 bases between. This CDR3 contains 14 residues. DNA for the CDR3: TGCGCCAGCAGCTTGGTAGGCTCGTCTTATGAGCAGTTCTTC. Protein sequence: CASSLVGSSYEQFF.

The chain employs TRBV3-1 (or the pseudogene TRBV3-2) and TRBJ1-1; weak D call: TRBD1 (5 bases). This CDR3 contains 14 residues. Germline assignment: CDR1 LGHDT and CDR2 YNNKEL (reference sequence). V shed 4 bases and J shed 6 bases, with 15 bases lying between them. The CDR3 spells CASSLTGTLAEAFF. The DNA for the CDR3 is TGTGCCAGCAGCCTGACCGGGACGTTAGCTGAAGCTTTCTTT.

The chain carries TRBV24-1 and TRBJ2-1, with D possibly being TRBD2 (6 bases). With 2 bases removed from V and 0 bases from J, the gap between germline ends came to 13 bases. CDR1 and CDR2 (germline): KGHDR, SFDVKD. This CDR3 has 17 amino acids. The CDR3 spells CATSDSVGGTSYNEQFF. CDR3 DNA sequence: TGTGCCACCAGTGATTCAGTGGGGGGAACCTCCTACAATGAGCAGTTCTTC.

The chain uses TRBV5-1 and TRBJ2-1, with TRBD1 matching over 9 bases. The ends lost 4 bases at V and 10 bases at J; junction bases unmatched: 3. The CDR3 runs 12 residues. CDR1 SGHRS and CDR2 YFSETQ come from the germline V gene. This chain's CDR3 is CASSRTGDEQFF. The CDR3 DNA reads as TGCGCCAGCAGCAGGACAGGGGACGAGCAGTTCTTC.

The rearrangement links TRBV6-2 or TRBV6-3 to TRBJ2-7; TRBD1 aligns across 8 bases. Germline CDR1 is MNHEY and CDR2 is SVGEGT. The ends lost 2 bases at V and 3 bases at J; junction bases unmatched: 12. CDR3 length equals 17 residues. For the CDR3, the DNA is TGTGCCAGCAGTTACGAGGATGGGGGACAGGACTACTACGAGCAGTACTTC. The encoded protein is CASSYEDGGQDYYEQYF.

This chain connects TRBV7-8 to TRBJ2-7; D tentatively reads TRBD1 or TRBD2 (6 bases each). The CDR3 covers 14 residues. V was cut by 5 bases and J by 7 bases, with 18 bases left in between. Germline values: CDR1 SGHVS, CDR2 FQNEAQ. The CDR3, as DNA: TGTGCCAGCAGCCTCGGAGGGGGTGTGGAAGAGCAGTACTTC. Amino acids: CASSLGGGVEEQYF.

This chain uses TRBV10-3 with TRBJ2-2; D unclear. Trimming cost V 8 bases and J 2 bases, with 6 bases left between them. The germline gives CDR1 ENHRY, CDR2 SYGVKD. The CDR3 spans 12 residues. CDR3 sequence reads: CAIGVNTGELFF. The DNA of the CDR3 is TGTGCCATCGGGGTTAACACCGGGGAGCTGTTTTTT.

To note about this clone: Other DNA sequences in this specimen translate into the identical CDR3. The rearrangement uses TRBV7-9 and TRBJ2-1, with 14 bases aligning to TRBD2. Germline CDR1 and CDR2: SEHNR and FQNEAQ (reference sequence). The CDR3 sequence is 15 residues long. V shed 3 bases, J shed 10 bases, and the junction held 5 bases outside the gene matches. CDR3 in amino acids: CASSLGLAGVGEQFF. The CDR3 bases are TGTGCCAGCAGCTTGGGACTAGCGGGAGTAGGGGAGCAGTTCTTC.

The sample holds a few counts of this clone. The CDR3 sequence: CASSFSGASYNEQFF. The CDR3 region has the DNA TGTGCCAGCAGCTTTAGCGGGGCCTCCTACAATGAGCAGTTCTTC. The J gene is TRBJ2-1, the V gene TRBV7-3, with TRBD2 matching over 8 bases. J lost 0 bases, V lost 3 bases, and 1 base had no gene match. Germline V gene lookup returns CDR1 SGHTA and CDR2 FQGTGA. The CDR3 contains 15 residues.

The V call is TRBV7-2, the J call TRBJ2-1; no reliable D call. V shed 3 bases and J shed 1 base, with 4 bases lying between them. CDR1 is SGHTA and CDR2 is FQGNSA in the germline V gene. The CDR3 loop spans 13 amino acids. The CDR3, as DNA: TGTGCCAGCAGCTTGGGTTCCTACAATGAGCAGTTCTTC. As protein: CASSLGSYNEQFF.

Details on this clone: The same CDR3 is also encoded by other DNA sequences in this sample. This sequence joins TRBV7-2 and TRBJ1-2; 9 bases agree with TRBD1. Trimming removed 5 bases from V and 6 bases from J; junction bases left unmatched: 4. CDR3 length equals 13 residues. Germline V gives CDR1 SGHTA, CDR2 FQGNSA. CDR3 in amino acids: CASSPDRGNGYTF. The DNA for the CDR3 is TGTGCCAGCAGCCCGGACAGGGGAAATGGCTACACCTTC.

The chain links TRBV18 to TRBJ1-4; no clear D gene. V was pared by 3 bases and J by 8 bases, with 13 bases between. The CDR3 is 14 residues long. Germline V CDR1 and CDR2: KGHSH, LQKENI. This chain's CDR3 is CASSPPTSPEKLFF. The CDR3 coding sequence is TGTGCCAGCTCACCTCCCACGTCCCCGGAAAAACTGTTTTTT.

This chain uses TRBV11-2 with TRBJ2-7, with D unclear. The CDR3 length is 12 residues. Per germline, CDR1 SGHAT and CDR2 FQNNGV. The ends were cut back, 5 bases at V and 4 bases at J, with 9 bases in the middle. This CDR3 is CASSRSSYEQYF. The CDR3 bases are TGTGCCAGCAGCCGCTCAAGTTACGAGCAGTACTTC. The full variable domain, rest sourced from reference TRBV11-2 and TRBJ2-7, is EAGVAQSPRYKIIEKRQSVAFWCNPISGHATLYWYQQILGQGPKLLIQFQNNGVVDDSQLPKDRFSAERLKGVDSTLKIQPAKLEDSAVYLCASSRSSYEQYFGPGTRLTVT.

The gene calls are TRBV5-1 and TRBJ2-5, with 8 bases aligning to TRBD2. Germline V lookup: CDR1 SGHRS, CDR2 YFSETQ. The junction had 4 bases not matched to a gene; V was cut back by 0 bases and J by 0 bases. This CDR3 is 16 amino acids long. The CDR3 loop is CASSLGVAGNQETQYF. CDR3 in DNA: TGCGCCAGCAGCTTGGGGGTAGCGGGGAACCAAGAGACCCAGTACTTC.

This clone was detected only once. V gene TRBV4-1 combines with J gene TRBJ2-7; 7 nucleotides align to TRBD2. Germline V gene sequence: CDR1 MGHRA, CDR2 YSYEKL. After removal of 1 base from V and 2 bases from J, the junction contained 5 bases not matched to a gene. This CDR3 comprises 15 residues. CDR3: CASSQGLAVTYEQYF. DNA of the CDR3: TGCGCCAGCAGCCAAGGACTAGCCGTAACCTACGAGCAGTACTTC.

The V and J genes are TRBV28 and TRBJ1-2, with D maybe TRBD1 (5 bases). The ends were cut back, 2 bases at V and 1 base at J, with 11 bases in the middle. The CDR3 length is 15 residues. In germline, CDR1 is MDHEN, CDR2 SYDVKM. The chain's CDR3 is CASSLVLGGNYGYTF. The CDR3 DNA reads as TGTGCCAGCAGTTTAGTTTTGGGGGGTAACTATGGCTACACCTTC.

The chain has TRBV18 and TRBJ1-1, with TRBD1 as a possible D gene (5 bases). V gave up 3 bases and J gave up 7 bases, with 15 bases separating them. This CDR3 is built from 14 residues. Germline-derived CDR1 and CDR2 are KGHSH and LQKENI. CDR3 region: CASSPQQAILEAFF. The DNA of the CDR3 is TGTGCCAGCTCACCCCAACAGGCGATTCTTGAAGCTTTCTTT. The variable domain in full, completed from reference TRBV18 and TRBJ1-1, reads NAGVMQNPRHLVRRRGQEARLRCSPMKGHSHVYWYRQLPEEGLKFMVYLQKENIIDESGMPKERFSAEFPKEGPSILRIQQVVRGDSAAYFCASSPQQAILEAFFGQGTRLTVV.

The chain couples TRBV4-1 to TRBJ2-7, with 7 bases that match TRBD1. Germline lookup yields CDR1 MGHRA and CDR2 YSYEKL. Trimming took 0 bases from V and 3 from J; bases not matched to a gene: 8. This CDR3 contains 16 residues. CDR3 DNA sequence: TGCGCCAGCAGCCAAGACCCGGGACAGCCTTTCTACGAGCAGTACTTC. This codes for CASSQDPGQPFYEQYF.

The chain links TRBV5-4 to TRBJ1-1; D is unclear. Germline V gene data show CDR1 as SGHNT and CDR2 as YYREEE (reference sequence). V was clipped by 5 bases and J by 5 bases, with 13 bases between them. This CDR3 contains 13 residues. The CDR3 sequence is CASRLGGGTEAFF. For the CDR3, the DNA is TGTGCCAGCAGATTAGGAGGTGGAACTGAAGCTTTCTTT.

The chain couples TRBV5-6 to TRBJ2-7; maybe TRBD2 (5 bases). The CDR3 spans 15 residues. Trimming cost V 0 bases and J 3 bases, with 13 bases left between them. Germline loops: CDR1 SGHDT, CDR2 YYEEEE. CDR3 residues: CASSLDGEGIYEQYF. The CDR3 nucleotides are TGTGCCAGCAGCTTGGACGGAGAGGGAATCTACGAGCAGTACTTC.

CDR3 coding DNA: TGTGCCAGCAGTGAAATAGCGGGAGGGACCCAGTACTTC. It encodes CASSEIAGGTQYF. The chain is built from TRBV2 and TRBJ2-5; 10 bases agree with TRBD2. CDR1 is SNHLY and CDR2 is FYNNEI in the germline V gene. V lost 2 bases to trimming and J lost 7 bases; unmatched junction nucleotides: 1. The CDR3 contains 13 residues.

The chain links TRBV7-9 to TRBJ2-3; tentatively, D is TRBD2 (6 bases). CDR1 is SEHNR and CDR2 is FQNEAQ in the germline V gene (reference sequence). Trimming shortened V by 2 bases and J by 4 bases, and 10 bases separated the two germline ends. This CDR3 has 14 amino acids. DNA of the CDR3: TGTGCCAGCAGCTTATTCGGGAGTTCAGATACGCAGTATTTT. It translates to CASSLFGSSDTQYF.

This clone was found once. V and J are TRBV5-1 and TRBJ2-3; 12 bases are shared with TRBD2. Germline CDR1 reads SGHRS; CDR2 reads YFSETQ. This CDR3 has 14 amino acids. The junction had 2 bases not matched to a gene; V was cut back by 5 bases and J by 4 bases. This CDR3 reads CASRRLAGADTQYF. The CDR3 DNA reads TGCGCCAGCAGAAGACTAGCGGGAGCAGATACGCAGTATTTT.

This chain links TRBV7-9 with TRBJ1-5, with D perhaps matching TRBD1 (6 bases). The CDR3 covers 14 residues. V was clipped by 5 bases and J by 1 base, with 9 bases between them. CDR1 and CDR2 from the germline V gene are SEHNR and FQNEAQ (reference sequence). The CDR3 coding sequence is TGTGCCAGCAGCAACACAGGGAGCAATCAGCCCCAGCATTTT. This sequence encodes CASSNTGSNQPQHF.

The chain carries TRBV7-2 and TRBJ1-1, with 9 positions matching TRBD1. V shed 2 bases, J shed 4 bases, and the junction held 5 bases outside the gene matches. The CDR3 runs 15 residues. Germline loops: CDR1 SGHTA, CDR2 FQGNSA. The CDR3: CASSLHGTGITEAFF. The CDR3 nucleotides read TGTGCCAGCAGCTTACACGGGACAGGGATCACTGAAGCTTTCTTT. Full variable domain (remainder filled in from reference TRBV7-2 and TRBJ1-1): GAGVSQSPSNKVTEKGKDVELRCDPISGHTALYWYRQSLGQGLEFLIYFQGNSAPDKSGLPSDRFSAERTGGSVSTLTIQRTQQEDSAVYLCASSLHGTGITEAFFGQGTRLTVV.

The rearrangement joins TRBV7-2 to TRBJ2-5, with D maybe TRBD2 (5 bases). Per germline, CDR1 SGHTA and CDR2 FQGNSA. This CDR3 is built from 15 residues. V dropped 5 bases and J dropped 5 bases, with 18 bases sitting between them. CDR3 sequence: CASSPSRTGGETQYF. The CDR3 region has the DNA TGTGCCAGCAGCCCGTCCCGGACGGGCGGGGAGACCCAGTACTTC.

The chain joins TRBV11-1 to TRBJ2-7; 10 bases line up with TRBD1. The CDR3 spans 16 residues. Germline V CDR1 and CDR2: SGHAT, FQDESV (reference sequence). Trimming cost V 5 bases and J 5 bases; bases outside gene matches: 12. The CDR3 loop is CASSPSPRQGADEQYF. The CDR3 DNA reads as TGTGCCAGCAGCCCCTCCCCTAGACAGGGGGCCGACGAGCAGTACTTC.